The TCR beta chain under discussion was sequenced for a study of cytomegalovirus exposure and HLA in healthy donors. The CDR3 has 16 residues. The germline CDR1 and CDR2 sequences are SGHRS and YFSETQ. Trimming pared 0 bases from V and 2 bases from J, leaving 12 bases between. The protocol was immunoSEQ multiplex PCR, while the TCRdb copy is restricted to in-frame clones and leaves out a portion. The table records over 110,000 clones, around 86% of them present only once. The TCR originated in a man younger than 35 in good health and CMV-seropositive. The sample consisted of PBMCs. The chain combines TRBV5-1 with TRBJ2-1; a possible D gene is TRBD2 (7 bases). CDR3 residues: CASSLVGGGAYNEQFF. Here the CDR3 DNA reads TGCGCCAGCAGCTTGGTCGGCGGGGGCGCCTACAATGAGCAGTTCTTC.